A single sample gave rise to the 9 T cell receptor beta chains below, sequenced in a study of regulatory T cells in long-lasting Graves disease. The time point denotes: persistent/refractory GD, antithyroid drugs over 5 years with positive TRAb. Scientists built the TCR library using RNA that was extracted from PBMCs. Combining iRepertoire HTBI primers with Arm-PCR of CDR3 regions, the authors built TCR beta libraries. TCRdb reanalysed the multiplex PCR reads using MiXCR and keeps one entry per CDR3 protein. In the table there are 350,000 to 500,000 distinct CDR3 sequences, roughly 21% of which are singletons. The sample in question was peripheral blood mononuclear cells (PBMCs), obtained when the disease was refractory, from a patient treated with antithyroid drugs. The receptors derive from a female donor with Graves disease.

The V and J genes are TRBV5-1 and TRBJ2-5, with a weak D call TRBD1 (7 bases). The CDR3 is 15 amino acids. From germline, CDR1 is SGHRS and CDR2 YFSETQ. V was cut by 0 bases and J by 4 bases, with 13 bases left in between. The CDR3 sequence is CASSLAGGRLETQYF. The CDR3, as DNA: TGCGCCAGCAGCTTGGCAGGGGGGCGCTTAGAGACCCAGTACTTC.

This clonotype was picked up a small number of times. V is TRBV3-1 and J is TRBJ1-4; weak D call: TRBD1 (6 bases). The CDR3 runs to 16 residues. The V end was cut by 0 bases, the J end by 8 bases, with 16 bases between. Germline V CDR1 and CDR2: LGHDT, YNNKEL (reference sequence). CDR3 loop: CASSQEGLTGWEKLFF. The CDR3 coding sequence is TGTGCCAGCAGCCAAGAGGGGTTGACAGGTTGGGAAAAACTGTTTTTT.

This clonotype came up many times. The chain joins TRBV7-8 to TRBJ1-1; no definite D call. The CDR3 is 14 residues long. Germline-derived CDR1 and CDR2 are SGHVS and FQNEAQ. V was trimmed by 2 bases and J by 1 base, leaving 8 bases between them. DNA for the CDR3: TGTGCCAGCAGCTTATCAAGGGCGAACACTGAAGCTTTCTTT. Protein sequence: CASSLSRANTEAFF.

This clonotype showed up many times. The V and J genes are TRBV3-1 and TRBJ2-2; D is unresolved. From germline, CDR1 is LGHDT and CDR2 YNNKEL (reference sequence). This CDR3 region has 13 residues. V was trimmed by 7 bases and J by 4 bases, leaving 10 bases between them. The CDR3 reads CASMVPGTGELFF. Here the CDR3 DNA reads TGTGCCAGCATGGTCCCGGGCACCGGGGAGCTGTTTTTT.

The chain employs TRBV7-9 and TRBJ1-4; maybe TRBD1 (5 bases). CDR1 is SEHNR and CDR2 is FQNEAQ in the germline V gene (reference sequence). V lost 2 bases to trimming and J lost 5 bases, with 15 bases between them. The CDR3 contains 16 residues. The CDR3 region is CASSLQGAGRNEKLFF. The CDR3 DNA follows: TGTGCCAGCAGCTTACAAGGGGCTGGGCGGAATGAAAAACTGTTTTTT.

At least ten counts were recorded for this clonotype. CDR3 region: CSARKVQELFF. The CDR3 DNA reads as TGCAGTGCTAGGAAAGTGCAGGAGCTGTTTTTT. V and J are TRBV20-1 and TRBJ2-2; D gene unclear. V was cut by 3 bases and J by 10 bases, with 9 bases left in between. The CDR3 is 11 residues long. Germline lookup yields CDR1 DFQATT and CDR2 SNEGSKA (reference sequence).

This clonotype was observed a few times. The chain carries TRBV20-1 and TRBJ2-7; TRBD1 matches 8 bases. V was pared by 3 bases and J by 3 bases, with 13 bases of the junction left unmatched. Germline V CDR1 and CDR2: DFQATT, SNEGSKA (reference sequence). This CDR3 has 16 residues. As DNA, the CDR3 is TGCAGTGCTAGCCCACCACGGGACAGGTATAACTACGAGCAGTACTTC. This gives the protein CSASPPRDRYNYEQYF.

This clonotype appeared many times. The chain joins TRBV14 to TRBJ2-5; the match to TRBD2 covers 8 bases. Germline loops: CDR1 SGHDN, CDR2 FVKESK. V was clipped by 3 bases and J by 4 bases; unmatched bases: 10. The CDR3 is 16 amino acids. CDR3: CASSHRRAGGGETQYF. The CDR3 DNA reads as TGTGCCAGCAGCCATCGTCGGGCGGGAGGTGGAGAGACCCAGTACTTC.

This clonotype was seen a handful of times. The chain combines TRBV2 with TRBJ2-3; no clear D gene. CDR1 is SNHLY, CDR2 FYNNEI, per germline. This CDR3 contains 17 residues. Trimming removed 0 bases at V and 6 bases at J, with 19 bases between. DNA of the CDR3: TGTGCCAGCAGTGAAGCGCTTGGCGGATTTGGGGTGGATACGCAGTATTTT. Protein: CASSEALGGFGVDTQYF.